The 8 T cell receptor beta chains given below trace back to one sample, sequenced in a study of T cells after yellow fever vaccination. TCRdb re-called the 5' RACE reads through MiXCR, storing one row per CDR3 protein. This table has roughly 260,000 distinct CDR3 sequences, 10% to 15% appearing once. Sequencing used CD4+ T cells sorted from PBMCs, obtained 45 days after the yellow fever booster vaccination. The origin of the receptors is a man younger than 40 who received the YFV17D yellow fever vaccine.

The rearrangement joins TRBV19 to TRBJ2-7, with a tentative D call TRBD1 (6 bases). This CDR3 comprises 11 residues. CDR1 is LNHDA and CDR2 is SQIVND in the germline V gene (reference sequence). The CDR3 DNA sequence: TGTCCCTTGGGGGCCAATTACGAGCAGTACTTC. It specifies CPLGANYEQYF.

This clonotype was detected only a few times. The V gene is TRBV12-3 or TRBV12-4, the J gene TRBJ2-7, with D hard to call. V dropped 3 bases and J dropped 3 bases, with 9 bases sitting between them. The CDR3 contains 13 residues. CDR3 amino acids: CASSFGDLYEQYF. CDR3 in DNA: TGTGCCAGCAGTTTCGGTGATCTCTACGAGCAGTACTTC.

The gene calls are TRBV4-3 and TRBJ2-2; tentatively, D is TRBD1 (5 bases). This CDR3 is 16 amino acids long. V lost 0 bases, J lost 6 bases, and 14 bases lay in between. Germline V gene data show CDR1 as LGHNA and CDR2 as YSLEER. CDR3 in amino acids: CASSQDRVGVAGELFF. The CDR3, as DNA: TGCGCCAGCAGCCAAGATCGGGTAGGGGTAGCCGGGGAGCTGTTTTTT.

The sample holds a few counts of this clonotype. This chain links TRBV30 with TRBJ2-7, with TRBD2 as a possible D gene (7 bases). Germline values: CDR1 GTSNPN, CDR2 SVGIG (reference sequence). This CDR3 spans 14 amino acids. With 4 bases removed from V and 2 bases from J, the gap between germline ends came to 15 bases. CDR3 bases: TGTGCCTGGACCTTGGCGGGGGACACCTACGAGCAGTACTTC. Residues: CAWTLAGDTYEQYF.

The chain employs TRBV20-1 and TRBJ2-1, with D possibly matching TRBD1 (6 bases). CDR1 DFQATT and CDR2 SNEGSKA come from the germline V gene (reference sequence). The V end was cut by 3 bases, the J end by 9 bases, with 18 bases between. The CDR3 is made up of 14 amino acids. CDR3 DNA sequence: TGCAGTGCTAGGAAGGGACAAGATAGTACTGAGCAGTTCTTC. This codes for CSARKGQDSTEQFF.

V gene TRBV20-1 combines with J gene TRBJ2-3, with a tentative D call TRBD2 (6 bases). Per germline, CDR1 DFQATT and CDR2 SNEGSKA (reference sequence). The CDR3 is made up of 16 amino acids. V was trimmed by 0 bases and J by 4 bases, leaving 17 bases between them. Written as DNA, the CDR3 is TGCAGTGCTAGAGAGCCGGGGGTAGGAGGAGCAGATACGCAGTATTTT. This codes for CSAREPGVGGADTQYF.

In its sample, this clonotype was seen a few times. J is TRBJ2-3 and V is TRBV20-1, with unresolved D. This CDR3 is 12 amino acids long. In germline, CDR1 is DFQATT, CDR2 SNEGSKA (reference sequence). Trimming pared 6 bases from V and 4 bases from J, leaving 11 bases between. CDR3: CSAVTLPDTQYF. CDR3 in DNA: TGCAGTGCCGTTACCCTCCCAGATACGCAGTATTTT.

This clonotype has only a few counts. The CDR3 sequence: CASSIQKLYEQYF. CDR3 DNA: TGTGCCAGCAGCATCCAGAAACTTTACGAGCAGTACTTC. The gene calls are TRBV7-2 and TRBJ2-7; D remains ambiguous. The CDR3 sequence is 13 residues long. Germline V lookup: CDR1 SGHTA, CDR2 FQGNSA. Trimming removed 5 bases from V and 4 bases from J, with 12 bases in between.